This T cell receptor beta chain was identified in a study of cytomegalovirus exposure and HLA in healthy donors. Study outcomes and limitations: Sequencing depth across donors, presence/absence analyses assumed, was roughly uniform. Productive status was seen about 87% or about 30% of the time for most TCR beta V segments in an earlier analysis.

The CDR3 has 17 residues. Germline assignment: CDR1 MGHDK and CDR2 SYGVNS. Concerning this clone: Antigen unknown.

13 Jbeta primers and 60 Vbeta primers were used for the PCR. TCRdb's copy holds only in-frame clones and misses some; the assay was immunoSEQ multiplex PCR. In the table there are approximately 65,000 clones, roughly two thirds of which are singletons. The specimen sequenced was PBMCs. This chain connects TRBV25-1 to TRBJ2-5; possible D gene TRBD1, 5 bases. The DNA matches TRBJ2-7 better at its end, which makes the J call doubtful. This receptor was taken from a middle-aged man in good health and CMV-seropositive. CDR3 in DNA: TGTGCCAGCAGTGAATTGAAGATAGGGGAAGGGTCCTACGAGCAGTACTTC. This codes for CASSELKIGEGSYEQYF.